This paragraph reports one T cell receptor (beta chain). Its antigen remains undetermined. No base-level quality is on record; no much larger clone is a single base apart. V lost 0 bases and J lost 8 bases, and the count of bases not matched to a germline gene is 9. Sequences MNHEY (CDR1) and SMNVEV (CDR2) are obtained from the germline V gene (reference sequence). Taken from cysteine to phenylalanine, the CDR3 has 17 residues. Of the read, only the CDR3 DNA is kept; its 51 bases are in frame from base 1. Library prep was done by the immunoSEQ multiplex PCR assay. For TCR sequencing, RNA was extracted from every sample and reverse transcribed into cDNA to serve as template. First-strand cDNA was synthesized with SuperScript III using a 2:1 mix of oligo-dT and random hexamers. A synthetic immune receptor repertoire was used to gauge amplification bias, and whatever bias remained was removed computationally. On the study's bioinformatics: Raw reads were preprocessed to remove errors, and CDR3 was defined by IMGT conventions from the conserved cysteine to phenylalanine. Clonality was calculated as 1 minus Shannon entropy normalized by log2 of the number of productive unique TCRs. CD4 or CD8 identity of scalp clones was inferred by cross-referencing scalp TCRbeta sequences with sorted blood CD4 and CD8 repertoires. TCRdb carries this immuneACCESS record with in-frame sequences only. Its versions omit some clonotypes, under half of them owing to an unresolved V gene in the studies checked, with the rest unexplained. The V and J calls and clone size are taken from that table; D and trimming were inferred from the DNA. A total of roughly 100,000 clones appear in this sample, around 84% of them only once. The top ten constitute 11% of the sample.

This entry comes from a study of CD8+ T cells in alopecia areata (dated by TCRdb to 2017 to 2018). About the investigation overall: The treated patients, all with moderate-to-severe alopecia areata, were enrolled in an open-label pilot trial of oral tofacitinib given at 5 to 10 mg twice daily. RNA was obtained with the PAXgene miRNA kit for fixed scalp, the miRNeasy kit for PBMCs, and the RNeasy kit for mouse skin. The study used high-throughput TCRbeta sequencing to examine T cell clonal expansion in alopecia areata, in both the C3H/HeJ mouse model and human patients. Biopsies were taken from tofacitinib-treated patients at baseline and again at 4 and 24 weeks into treatment, and several of those patients also had a later scalp biopsy. Scalp clonality was compared among normal scalp (n=4), patchy alopecia areata scalp (n=8), and alopecia totalis/universalis scalp (n=8). TCRbeta CDR3 regions were amplified by immunoSEQ multiplex PCR using 35 Vbeta forward and 13 Jbeta reverse primers. In treated patients, disease severity was measured using the SALT score, which gives the percentage of scalp surface area affected. In humans, TCRbeta sequencing was performed on scalp tissue and on sorted CD4+ and CD8+ peripheral blood T cells from healthy controls and from patients with patchy or totalis/universalis alopecia areata. Patients stayed on tofacitinib for 6 to 18 months and then had 6 months of follow-up off drug so that delayed response and recurrence could be assessed. What the study reported, not specific to this receptor: Tofacitinib significantly lowered scalp clonality and the number of expanded CD8+ clones among the top 100 scalp clones. Unlike mouse skin, where gammadelta T cells dominate, normal human skin contains resident alphabeta T cells that get sequenced too, which complicates analysis of the scalp TCR repertoire. Higher clonality and more expanded CD8+ clones were observed in lesional scalp than in normal scalp, particularly in alopecia totalis/universalis, a finding suggestive of antigenic drive. TCR sequences shared between patients were less clear than in mice, possibly partly because of HLA diversity in the patient population. Because the treated cohort was small and had only one nonresponder, larger studies are needed to examine links between baseline CD8+ expansion and response. During tofacitinib treatment, many expanded lesional clones stuck around in both scalp and blood, and this persistence may partly explain why relapse happens after treatment is stopped.

The treatment or condition label corresponds to: oral pan-JAK inhibitor, 5-10 mg twice daily. Lesional scalp punch biopsies and peripheral blood were obtained from alopecia areata patients. PBMCs were isolated by density centrifugation and stained for CD3, CD4 and CD8, and CD4+ and CD8+ T cells were sorted on a FACSAria. The sequence was obtained from a human donor with alopecia areata. The sample consisted of CD8+ T cells sorted from blood, taken at approximately week 30, from a patient treated with tofacitinib. The rearranged segments are TRBV27 and TRBJ2-6; TRBD1 aligns with 8 central bases. CDR3 protein: CASSLSPPDRGSNVLTF. The DNA sequence follows: TGTGCCAGCAGTTTATCGCCTCCCGACAGGGGATCCAACGTCCTGACTTTC.